This entry features one T cell receptor beta chain sequence. The CDR3 runs 16 residues. V shed 3 bases and J 7 bases; nucleotides not matched to a gene: 10. CDR1 is SGHRS, CDR2 YFSETQ, per germline. Profiled with immunoSEQ multiplex PCR; TCRdb holds only in-frame clones, not every one. The sample consists of approximately 260,000 clones, around 87% of them appearing once. This entry comes from a study of blood T cell repertoires in COVID-19. This clonotype originated in a man younger than 35 with active or convalescent COVID-19. The chain couples TRBV5-1 to TRBJ2-5; 12 nucleotides align to TRBD1. What was sequenced was peripheral blood. This chain's CDR3 is CASSSTGQGAPGTQYF. The DNA for the CDR3 is TGCGCCAGCAGCTCTACGGGACAGGGGGCTCCAGGGACCCAGTACTTC.